One sample yielded the 31 T cell receptor beta chains listed below, sequenced in a study of cytomegalovirus exposure and HLA in healthy donors. In the PCR, 60 Vbeta and 13 Jbeta primers were used. Sequenced by immunoSEQ multiplex PCR; TCRdb stores in-frame clones only, minus some. This table holds around 210,000 clones, around 80% found once. The sequenced sample consisted of PBMCs. The receptor set was obtained from a boy younger than 18 in good health and CMV-seronegative.

This clone has a handful of counts. The chain carries TRBV6-1 and TRBJ2-4; tentative D call: TRBD2 (6 bases). This CDR3 spans 13 amino acids. Germline CDR1 MNHNS, CDR2 SASEGT. Trimming shortened V by 8 bases and J by 8 bases, and 16 bases separated the two germline ends. CDR3 sequence (DNA): TGTGCCAGCCGGATACTAGCCAGGGACATTCAGTACTTC. It translates to CASRILARDIQYF.

Turning to this clone: The same CDR3 arises from other DNA sequences in this sample as well. The rearrangement uses TRBV19 and TRBJ2-5; 8 bases are shared with TRBD2. V was clipped by 6 bases and J by 4 bases; unmatched bases: 4. CDR3 length: 13 amino acids. In germline, CDR1 is LNHDA, CDR2 SQIVND (reference sequence). The CDR3 region is CASSGRALETQYF. In DNA form, the CDR3 reads TGTGCCAGTAGCGGGAGGGCATTAGAGACCCAGTACTTC.

This clone was detected only a few times. The genes are TRBV30 and TRBJ2-3, with TRBD2 as a possible D gene (6 bases). The CDR3 covers 14 residues. Looked up from germline, CDR1 is GTSNPN and CDR2 is SVGIG (reference sequence). V was cut by 1 base and J by 9 bases, with 17 bases left in between. The CDR3 is CAWSALRREGTQYF. The CDR3 region has the DNA TGTGCCTGGAGTGCCCTTAGGAGGGAAGGGACGCAGTATTTT.

The chain carries TRBV7-9 and TRBJ1-1; unclear D gene. V gave up 2 bases and J gave up 2 bases, with 6 bases separating them. The CDR3 extends over 13 amino acids. CDR1 is SEHNR, CDR2 FQNEAQ, per germline (reference sequence). The CDR3 protein is CASSLNSNTEAFF. The CDR3 DNA reads TGTGCCAGCAGCTTAAACAGCAACACTGAAGCTTTCTTT.

The chain couples TRBV5-1 to TRBJ2-3; D possibly corresponds to TRBD1 (6 bases). The CDR3 length is 15 residues. Trimming cost V 5 bases and J 3 bases, with 16 bases left between them. From germline, CDR1 is SGHRS and CDR2 YFSETQ. The CDR3 here is CASSSRTVRTDTQYF. DNA of the CDR3: TGCGCCAGCAGTTCGAGGACAGTAAGGACAGATACGCAGTATTTT.

The CDR3 here is CASSESYAAGEAFF. In nucleotides, the CDR3 is TGCGCCAGCAGTGAGTCGTACGCGGCGGGTGAAGCTTTCTTT. The V gene is TRBV10-1, the J gene TRBJ1-1; D is unresolved. Germline CDR1 and CDR2: WNHNN and SYGVQD (reference sequence). V was clipped by 0 bases and J by 7 bases, with 12 bases between them. The CDR3 consists of 14 residues.

This sequence joins TRBV7-8 and TRBJ1-3; 10 bases are a match to TRBD1. Germline V gene lookup returns CDR1 SGHVS and CDR2 FQNEAQ. This CDR3 comprises 18 residues. V shed 8 bases, J shed 0 bases, and the junction held 13 bases outside the gene matches. The CDR3 sequence is CASRRDRTGGLSGNTIYF. CDR3 nucleotides: TGTGCCAGCCGCCGGGACAGGACAGGGGGGCTCTCTGGAAACACCATATATTTT.

This sequence joins TRBV5-4 and TRBJ1-4, with a weak D call TRBD1 (6 bases). The V end lost 5 bases, the J end lost 5 bases, and 16 bases lay between the germline ends. Per germline, CDR1 SGHNT and CDR2 YYREEE (reference sequence). The CDR3 loop spans 15 amino acids. The CDR3 DNA sequence: TGTGCCAGCAGGGGGTCGGGACAAGGAAATGAAAAACTGTTTTTT. Translating it yields CASRGSGQGNEKLFF. The entire variable domain, with the rest obtained from reference TRBV5-4 and TRBJ1-4, is as follows: ETGVTQSPTHLIKTRGQQVTLRCSSQSGHNTVSWYQQALGQGPQFIFQYYREEENGRGNFPPRFSGLQFPNYSSELNVNALELDDSALYLCASRGSGQGNEKLFFGSGTQLSVL.

This chain connects TRBV28 to TRBJ2-7; TRBD2 is a possible D gene (6 bases). Germline V gene sequence: CDR1 MDHEN, CDR2 SYDVKM. The CDR3 runs 15 residues. The germline V and J ends were trimmed by 2 bases and 1 base, with 12 bases remaining between them. CDR3: CASSLTGGESYEQYF. DNA for the CDR3: TGTGCCAGCAGTTTAACTGGCGGGGAGTCCTACGAGCAGTACTTC.

V is TRBV19 and J is TRBJ1-2, with D possibly TRBD1 on 5 matching bases. Trimming stripped 5 bases from V and 7 bases from J, with 20 bases between. Per germline, CDR1 LNHDA and CDR2 SQIVND (reference sequence). This CDR3 contains 15 residues. The CDR3 region has the DNA TGTGCCAGTAGTCCCCCCCCGGGGAGGGGAGGTGGCTACACCTTC. Translation: CASSPPPGRGGGYTF. Drawing the rest from reference TRBV19 and TRBJ1-2, the complete variable domain is DGGITQSPKYLFRKEGQNVTLSCEQNLNHDAMYWYRQDPGQGLRLIYYSQIVNDFQKGDIAEGYSVSREKKESFPLTVTSAQKNPTAFYLCASSPPPGRGGGYTFGSGTRLTVV.

The genes are TRBV2 and TRBJ2-7, with 7 bases matching TRBD2. Trimming at V came to 6 bases and at J to 4 bases, leaving 21 bases not matched to a gene. CDR3 size: 18 residues. CDR1 is SNHLY, CDR2 FYNNEI, per germline. In DNA form, the CDR3 reads TGTGCCAGCAGAGATCCTCGGACTGAACTCCCGGGGGGTTACGAGCAGTACTTC. Its protein is CASRDPRTELPGGYEQYF.

The genes are TRBV6-5 and TRBJ2-5; 9 nucleotides line up with TRBD2. Germline lookup yields CDR1 MNHEY and CDR2 SVGAGI. Trimming cost V 7 bases and J 5 bases; bases outside gene matches: 11. The CDR3 spans 15 residues. As DNA, the CDR3 is TGTGCCAGCACTCTAACCGGGACTAGCCCCGAGACCCAGTACTTC. Translated, it gives CASTLTGTSPETQYF.

This chain links TRBV7-9 with TRBJ2-1, with 7 positions matching TRBD1. Germline V gene data show CDR1 as SEHNR and CDR2 as FQNEAQ (reference sequence). The length of the CDR3 is 15 residues. V lost 1 base, J lost 6 bases, and 6 bases stayed unmatched. The CDR3 here is CASSLGGGVGNEQFF. The CDR3 coding sequence is TGTGCCAGCAGCTTAGGAGGGGGCGTGGGCAATGAGCAGTTCTTC.

This chain connects TRBV25-1 to TRBJ2-5; tentatively, D is TRBD2 (6 bases). Judging by the DNA end, TRBJ2-7 fits better; the J call may be wrong. The CDR3 totals 15 residues. CDR1 and CDR2 (germline): MGHDK, SYGVNS. CDR3 region: CASSASGSGVVEQYF. CDR3 coding DNA: TGTGCCAGCAGTGCGAGTGGATCGGGGGTAGTCGAGCAGTACTTC.

The chain links TRBV15 to TRBJ1-3; tentative D call: TRBD1 (6 bases). The CDR3 runs 16 residues. Trimming removed 1 base from V and 0 bases from J, with 10 bases in between. Germline loops: CDR1 LNHNV, CDR2 YYDKDF (reference sequence). CDR3: CATSRVGQSSGNTIYF. CDR3 sequence (DNA): TGTGCCACCAGCAGAGTTGGACAGAGCTCTGGAAACACCATATATTTT.

Comments on this clone: The sample has other DNA sequences that encode this CDR3 too. The V and J genes are TRBV30 and TRBJ1-3; D remains unclear. Trimming shortened V by 0 bases and J by 5 bases, and 8 bases separated the two germline ends. The germline gives CDR1 GTSNPN, CDR2 SVGIG (reference sequence). The CDR3 covers 13 residues. The CDR3, as DNA: TGTGCCTGGAGTGTAAACAGTAGAAACACCATATATTTT. Residues: CAWSVNSRNTIYF.

The chain employs TRBV6-1 and TRBJ1-5; D gene ambiguous. The CDR3 has 12 residues. V was shortened by 8 bases and J by 6 bases, with 11 bases between the two germline ends. Germline V gene sequence: CDR1 MNHNS, CDR2 SASEGT. CDR3 protein: CASGVRGQPQHF. The DNA for the CDR3 is TGTGCCAGCGGGGTACGGGGTCAGCCCCAGCATTTT.

The chain employs TRBV5-1 and TRBJ1-2, with 11 bases aligning to TRBD1. This CDR3 spans 14 amino acids. CDR1 and CDR2 from the germline V gene are SGHRS and YFSETQ. V lost 3 bases to trimming and J lost 7 bases; unmatched junction nucleotides: 5. This chain's CDR3 is CASSSGQGAAGYTF. CDR3 DNA sequence: TGCGCCAGCAGCTCCGGACAGGGGGCAGCTGGCTACACCTTC.

The genes are TRBV5-1 and TRBJ1-1; weak D call: TRBD1 (5 bases). The germline gives CDR1 SGHRS, CDR2 YFSETQ. V dropped 0 bases and J dropped 1 base, with 10 bases sitting between them. The CDR3 contains 15 residues. The CDR3 DNA is TGCGCCAGCAGCTTGGTGGCGGGGGGGAACACTGAAGCTTTCTTT. It translates to CASSLVAGGNTEAFF.

The rearrangement uses TRBV6-5 and TRBJ1-2; a weak D match, TRBD1 (6 bases). Germline V gene data show CDR1 as MNHEY and CDR2 as SVGAGI. V dropped 2 bases and J dropped 7 bases, with 14 bases sitting between them. The CDR3 loop spans 14 amino acids. The CDR3 here is CASSYRGGACGYTF. CDR3 DNA: TGTGCCAGCAGTTACAGGGGGGGTGCCTGTGGCTACACCTTC.

The chain uses TRBV5-1 and TRBJ2-1, with 9 bases fitting TRBD1. The CDR3 contains 15 residues. Germline loops: CDR1 SGHRS, CDR2 YFSETQ. Trimming cost V 3 bases and J 3 bases; bases outside gene matches: 4. The CDR3 spells CASSWGQGYYNEQFF. In nucleotides, the CDR3 is TGCGCCAGCAGCTGGGGACAGGGATACTACAATGAGCAGTTCTTC. Together with reference TRBV5-1 and TRBJ2-1, the CDR3 gives the full variable domain: KAGVTQTPRYLIKTRGQQVTLSCSPISGHRSVSWYQQTPGQGLQFLFEYFSETQRNKGNFPGRFSGRQFSNSRSEMNVSTLELGDSALYLCASSWGQGYYNEQFFGPGTRLTVL.

This chain uses TRBV7-9 with TRBJ2-7; 12 bases match TRBD1. Trimming at V came to 1 base and at J to 7 bases, leaving 8 bases not matched to a gene. Germline values: CDR1 SEHNR, CDR2 FQNEAQ (reference sequence). CDR3 length: 16 residues. The CDR3 region has the DNA TGTGCCAGCAGCTTAGTGGTTGGGGACAGGGGGCTGGAGCAGTACTTC. Protein product: CASSLVVGDRGLEQYF.

The V call is TRBV30, the J call TRBJ1-1; D may be TRBD1 (6 bases). Per the germline V gene, CDR1 is GTSNPN and CDR2 is SVGIG (reference sequence). The germline V and J ends were trimmed by 2 bases and 3 bases, with 13 bases remaining between them. The length of the CDR3 is 14 residues. CDR3 sequence: CAWSTGGGHTEAFF. CDR3 DNA: TGTGCCTGGAGTACCGGGGGGGGGCACACTGAAGCTTTCTTT.

V and J are TRBV4-1 and TRBJ1-1, with 8 bases aligning to TRBD1. V lost 1 base and J lost 5; bases outside the gene matches: 3. The CDR3 consists of 14 residues. Per germline, CDR1 MGHRA and CDR2 YSYEKL. Here the CDR3 reads CASSQAGGATEAFF. The CDR3 nucleotides read TGCGCCAGCAGCCAAGCAGGGGGCGCGACTGAAGCTTTCTTT.

CDR3 amino acids: CASSLGARTTYEQYF. As DNA, the CDR3 is TGCGCCAGCAGTCTGGGGGCACGTACTACCTACGAGCAGTACTTC. This chain links TRBV5-1 with TRBJ2-7; TRBD1 is a possible D gene (6 bases). Trimming pared 5 bases from V and 2 bases from J, leaving 17 bases between. CDR3 size: 15 residues. CDR1 SGHRS and CDR2 YFSETQ come from the germline V gene.

The chain joins TRBV30 to TRBJ2-2; maybe TRBD2 (5 bases). This CDR3 region has 11 residues. The V gene lost 2 bases and the J gene lost 8 bases, with 6 bases spanning the gap. Germline V gene sequence: CDR1 GTSNPN, CDR2 SVGIG (reference sequence). Here the CDR3 reads CAWSPGGELFF. The CDR3 bases are TGTGCCTGGAGTCCGGGGGGGGAGCTGTTTTTT.

The CDR3 bases are TGTGCCAGATCCGGGACAGGGGGGCCAGATACGCAGTATTTT. This codes for CARSGTGGPDTQYF. This chain connects TRBV30 to TRBJ2-3, with TRBD1 identical over 11 bases. J gave up 4 bases and V 8 bases, and 8 bases lay outside the gene matches. The CDR3 runs to 14 residues. Germline values: CDR1 GTSNPN, CDR2 SVGIG (reference sequence). Combining the CDR3 with reference TRBV30 and TRBJ2-3 gives the whole variable domain SQTIHQWPATLVQPVGSPLSLECTVEGTSNPNLYWYRQAAGRGLQLLFYSVGIGQISSEVPQNLSASRPQDRQFILSSKKLLLSDSGFYLCARSGTGGPDTQYFGPGTRLTVL.

The chain recombines TRBV5-4 with TRBJ1-3; 7 nucleotides match TRBD1. CDR1 is SGHNT, CDR2 YYREEE, per germline (reference sequence). CDR3 length equals 14 residues. J was trimmed by 7 bases and V by 1 base; bases with no gene match: 5. CDR3 sequence (DNA): TGTGCCAGCAGCTTGCACCAGGGGGAGAACACCATATATTTT. Translation gives CASSLHQGENTIYF.

The rearrangement links TRBV29-1 to TRBJ2-1, with D perhaps TRBD1 (6 bases). The CDR3 is made up of 12 amino acids. The germline V gene has CDR1 SQVTM and CDR2 ANQGSEA. The V end was cut by 1 base, the J end by 10 bases, with 11 bases between. The CDR3 DNA reads as TGCAGCGTTGAAGGGCAGGGGAACGAGCAGTTCTTC. Translated, it gives CSVEGQGNEQFF.

The chain uses TRBV10-3 and TRBJ2-7, with D perhaps TRBD2 (5 bases). This CDR3 has 13 residues. V was pared by 7 bases and J by 2 bases, with 12 bases between. From germline, CDR1 is ENHRY and CDR2 SYGVKD. CDR3 sequence (DNA): TGTGCCATCAAGGTGGACTCCACCTACGAGCAGTACTTC. Protein: CAIKVDSTYEQYF.

The chain couples TRBV5-4 to TRBJ1-1; D call uncertain. Per germline, CDR1 SGHNT and CDR2 YYREEE (reference sequence). This CDR3 region has 14 residues. Between the trimmed V and J ends, which lost 0 bases and 0 bases, there was a span of 6 bases. The DNA of the CDR3 is TGTGCCAGCAGCTTGGAGCGAATGAACACTGAAGCTTTCTTT. Amino acids: CASSLERMNTEAFF.